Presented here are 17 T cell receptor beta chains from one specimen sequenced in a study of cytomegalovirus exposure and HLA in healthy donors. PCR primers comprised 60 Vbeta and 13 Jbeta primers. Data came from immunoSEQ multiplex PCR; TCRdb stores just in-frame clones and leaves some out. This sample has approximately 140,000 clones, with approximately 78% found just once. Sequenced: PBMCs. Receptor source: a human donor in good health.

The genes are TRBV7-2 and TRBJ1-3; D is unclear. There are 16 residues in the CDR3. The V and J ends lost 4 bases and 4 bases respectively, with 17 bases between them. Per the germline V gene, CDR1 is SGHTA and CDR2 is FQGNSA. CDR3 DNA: TGTGCCAGCAGCTCACTCTCCCCGGGTCCCGGAAACACCATATATTTT. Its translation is CASSSLSPGPGNTIYF.

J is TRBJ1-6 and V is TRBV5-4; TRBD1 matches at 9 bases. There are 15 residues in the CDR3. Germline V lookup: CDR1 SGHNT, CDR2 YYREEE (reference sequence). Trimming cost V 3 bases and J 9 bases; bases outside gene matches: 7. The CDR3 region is CASSSDGTGISPLHF. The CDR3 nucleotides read TGTGCCAGCAGCTCCGACGGGACAGGGATTTCACCCCTCCACTTT.

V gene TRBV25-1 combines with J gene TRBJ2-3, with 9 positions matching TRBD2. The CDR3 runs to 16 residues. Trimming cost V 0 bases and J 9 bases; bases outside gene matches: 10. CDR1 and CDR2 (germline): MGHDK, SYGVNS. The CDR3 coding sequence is TGTGCCAGCAGTGAATATGCGGGAGGGCCATCAGTCACGCAGTATTTT. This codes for CASSEYAGGPSVTQYF. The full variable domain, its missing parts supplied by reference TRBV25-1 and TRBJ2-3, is EADIYQTPRYLVIGTGKKITLECSQTMGHDKMYWYQQDPGMELHLIHYSYGVNSTEKGDLSSESTVSRIRTEHFPLTLESARPSHTSQYLCASSEYAGGPSVTQYFGPGTRLTVL.

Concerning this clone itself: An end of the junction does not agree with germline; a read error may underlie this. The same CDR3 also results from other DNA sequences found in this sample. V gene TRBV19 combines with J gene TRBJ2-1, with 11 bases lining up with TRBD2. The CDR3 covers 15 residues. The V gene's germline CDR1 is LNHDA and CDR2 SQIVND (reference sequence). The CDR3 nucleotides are TGCGCCAGTAGGATAGCGGGAGGGCGGTGGAATGAGCAGTTCTTC. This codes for CASRIAGGRWNEQFF.

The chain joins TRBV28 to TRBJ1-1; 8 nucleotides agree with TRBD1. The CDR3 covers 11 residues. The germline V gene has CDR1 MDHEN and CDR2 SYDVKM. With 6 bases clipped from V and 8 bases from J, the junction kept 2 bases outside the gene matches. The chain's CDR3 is CASRTGVEAFF. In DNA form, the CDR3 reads TGTGCCAGCAGGACAGGGGTCGAAGCTTTCTTT.

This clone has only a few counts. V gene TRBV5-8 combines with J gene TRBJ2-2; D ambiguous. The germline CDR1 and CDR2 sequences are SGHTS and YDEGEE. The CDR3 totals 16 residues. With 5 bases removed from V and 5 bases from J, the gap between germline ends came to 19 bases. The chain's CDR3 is CASSLTETLRTGELFF. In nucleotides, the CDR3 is TGTGCCAGCAGTCTTACGGAGACCCTGAGGACCGGGGAGCTGTTTTTT.

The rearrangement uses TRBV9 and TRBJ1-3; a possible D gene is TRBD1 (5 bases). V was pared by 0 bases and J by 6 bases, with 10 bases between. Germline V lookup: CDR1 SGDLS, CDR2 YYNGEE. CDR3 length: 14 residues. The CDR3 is CASSVAGGENTIYF. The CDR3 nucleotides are TGTGCCAGCAGCGTAGCCGGGGGGGAAAACACCATATATTTT.

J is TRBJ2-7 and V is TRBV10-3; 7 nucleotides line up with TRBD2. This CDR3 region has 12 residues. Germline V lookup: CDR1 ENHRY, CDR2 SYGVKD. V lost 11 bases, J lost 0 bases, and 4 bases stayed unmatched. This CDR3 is CASAGVSYEQYF. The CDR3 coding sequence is TGTGCCTCCGCGGGGGTCTCCTACGAGCAGTACTTC.

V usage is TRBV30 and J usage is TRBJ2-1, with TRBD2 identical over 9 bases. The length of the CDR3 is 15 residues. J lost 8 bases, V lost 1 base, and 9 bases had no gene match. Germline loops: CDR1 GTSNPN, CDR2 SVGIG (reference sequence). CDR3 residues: CAWSEAAGGHHEQFF. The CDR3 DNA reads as TGTGCCTGGAGTGAGGCAGCGGGAGGCCATCATGAGCAGTTCTTC.

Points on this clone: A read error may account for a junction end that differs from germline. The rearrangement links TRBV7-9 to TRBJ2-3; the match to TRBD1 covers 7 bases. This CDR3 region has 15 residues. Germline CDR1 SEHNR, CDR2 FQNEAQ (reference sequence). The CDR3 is CSSSQPGQGTDTQYF. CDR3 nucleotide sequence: TGTTCCAGCAGCCAACCCGGACAGGGCACAGATACGCAGTATTTT.

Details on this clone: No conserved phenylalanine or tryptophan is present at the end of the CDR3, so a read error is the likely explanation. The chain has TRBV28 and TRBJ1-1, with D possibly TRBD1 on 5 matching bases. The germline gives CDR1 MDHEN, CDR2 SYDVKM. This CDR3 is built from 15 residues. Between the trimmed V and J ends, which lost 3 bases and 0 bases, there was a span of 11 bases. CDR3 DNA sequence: TGTGCCAGCAGTTTTATCCCAGGGATGAACACTGAAGCTTTCTCT. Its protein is CASSFIPGMNTEAFS.

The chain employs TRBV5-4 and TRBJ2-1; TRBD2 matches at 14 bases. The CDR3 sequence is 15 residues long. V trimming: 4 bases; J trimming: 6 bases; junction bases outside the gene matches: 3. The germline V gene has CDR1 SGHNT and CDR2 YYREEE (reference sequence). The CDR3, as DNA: TGTGCCAGCAGCCGGACTAGCGGGAGGATCAATGAGCAGTTCTTC. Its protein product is CASSRTSGRINEQFF.

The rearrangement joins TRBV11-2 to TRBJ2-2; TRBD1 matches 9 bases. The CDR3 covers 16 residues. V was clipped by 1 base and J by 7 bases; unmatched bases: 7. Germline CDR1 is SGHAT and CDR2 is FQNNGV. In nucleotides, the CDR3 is TGTGCCAGCAGCTTAGTCGTGACAGGGGGAGGCGGGGAGCTGTTTTTT. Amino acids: CASSLVVTGGGGELFF.

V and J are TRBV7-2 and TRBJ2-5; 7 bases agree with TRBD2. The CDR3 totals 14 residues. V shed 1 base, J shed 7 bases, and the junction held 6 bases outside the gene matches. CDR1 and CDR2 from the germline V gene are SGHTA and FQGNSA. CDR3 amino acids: CASSLDGRMGTQYF. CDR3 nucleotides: TGTGCCAGCAGCTTAGACGGGAGGATGGGGACCCAGTACTTC.

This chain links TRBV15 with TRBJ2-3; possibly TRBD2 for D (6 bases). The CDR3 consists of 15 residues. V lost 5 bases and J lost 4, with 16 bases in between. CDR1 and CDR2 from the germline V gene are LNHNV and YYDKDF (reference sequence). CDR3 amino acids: CATSAREARPDTQYF. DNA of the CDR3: TGTGCCACCAGCGCGAGGGAGGCCCGCCCAGATACGCAGTATTTT.

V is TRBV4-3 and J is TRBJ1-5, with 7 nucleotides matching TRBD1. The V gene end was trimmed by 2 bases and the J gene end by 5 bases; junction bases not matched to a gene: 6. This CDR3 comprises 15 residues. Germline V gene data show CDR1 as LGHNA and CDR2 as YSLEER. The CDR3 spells CASSQSTGLDQPQHF. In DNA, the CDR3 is TGCGCCAGCAGCCAATCGACAGGGCTGGATCAGCCCCAGCATTTT.

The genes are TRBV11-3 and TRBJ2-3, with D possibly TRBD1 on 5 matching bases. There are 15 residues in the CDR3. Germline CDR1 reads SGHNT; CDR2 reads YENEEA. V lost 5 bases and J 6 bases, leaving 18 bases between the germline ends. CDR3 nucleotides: TGTGCCAGCAGCCCCGCAGGGCTTCGGGCGGATACGCAGTATTTT. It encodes CASSPAGLRADTQYF.